The rows below give T cell receptor beta chains drawn from one sample of a study of cytomegalovirus exposure and HLA in healthy donors. Using immunoSEQ multiplex PCR, the repertoire was profiled, and TCRdb retains in-frame clones only, with some absent. The repertoire holds roughly 100,000 clones, with approximately 82% as singletons. Sequenced: PBMCs. The source of these receptors is a man aged 35 to 55 in good health and CMV-seropositive. The CDR3 runs from the conserved cysteine through the conserved F or W. A D gene is named only where the DNA matches it firmly. The size field is filled for only some rows; it gives once, few, many or a size class.

d_call: .; clone_size: .; v_call: TRBV9; j_call: TRBJ1-1; cdr3_aa: CASSPRQINTEAFF; cdr3_nt: TGTGCCAGCAGCCCTAGACAGATTAACACTGAAGCTTTCTTT
d_call: .; clone_size: once; v_call: TRBV11-1; j_call: TRBJ2-2; cdr3_aa: CASSLDRATGELFF; cdr3_nt: TGTGCCAGCAGCTTAGACAGGGCGACCGGGGAGCTGTTTTTT
d_call: .; clone_size: .; v_call: TRBV11-3; j_call: TRBJ2-2; cdr3_aa: CASRYRVGTGELFF; cdr3_nt: TGTGCCAGCAGGTACAGGGTGGGCACCGGGGAGCTGTTTTTT
d_call: TRBD2; clone_size: .; v_call: TRBV7-2; j_call: TRBJ2-5; cdr3_aa: CASSPPSGRAGEETQYF; cdr3_nt: TGTGCCAGCAGCCCCCCTAGCGGGAGGGCGGGAGAGGAGACCCAGTACTTC
d_call: TRBD1; clone_size: .; v_call: TRBV7-9; j_call: TRBJ2-5; cdr3_aa: CASSFRDSQETQYF; cdr3_nt: TGTGCCAGCAGCTTCCGGGACAGCCAAGAGACCCAGTACTTC
d_call: TRBD2; clone_size: few; v_call: TRBV11-3; j_call: TRBJ2-1; cdr3_aa: CASSSPGGLAGVPIF; cdr3_nt: TGTGCCAGCAGCTCACCCGGGGGACTAGCGGGGGTCCCGATCTTC
d_call: TRBD2; clone_size: .; v_call: TRBV7-3; j_call: TRBJ2-1; cdr3_aa: CASSPTSGLAGGDNEQFF; cdr3_nt: TGTGCCAGCAGCCCTACCTCAGGACTAGCGGGAGGCGATAATGAGCAGTTCTTC
d_call: TRBD2; clone_size: .; v_call: TRBV15; j_call: TRBJ2-7; cdr3_aa: CATSRDRPAGNEQYF; cdr3_nt: TGTGCCACCAGCAGAGATCGTCCAGCGGGGAACGAGCAGTACTTC
d_call: TRBD1; clone_size: .; v_call: TRBV7-2; j_call: TRBJ2-7; cdr3_aa: CASSLGQTPYEQYF; cdr3_nt: TGTGCCAGCAGCCTGGGACAGACCCCCTACGAGCAGTACTTC
d_call: TRBD1; clone_size: .; v_call: TRBV19; j_call: TRBJ2-7; cdr3_aa: CASSRAGGTYEQYF; cdr3_nt: TGTGCCAGTAGTAGGGCAGGGGGTACCTACGAGCAGTACTTC
d_call: .; clone_size: .; v_call: TRBV13; j_call: TRBJ2-7; cdr3_aa: CASSNLGRIGSGEQYF; cdr3_nt: TGTGCCAGCAGCAACCTCGGACGTATAGGGTCGGGGGAGCAGTACTTC
d_call: .; clone_size: few; v_call: TRBV2; j_call: TRBJ1-3; cdr3_aa: CASSPWGRGGNTIYF; cdr3_nt: TGTGCCAGCAGCCCCTGGGGCAGGGGCGGAAACACCATATATTTT
d_call: TRBD2; clone_size: .; v_call: TRBV7-3; j_call: TRBJ2-5; cdr3_aa: CASSLDGRRTETQYF; cdr3_nt: TGTGCCAGCAGCTTAGACGGGAGGCGGACAGAGACCCAGTACTTC
d_call: .; clone_size: .; v_call: TRBV18; j_call: TRBJ1-3; cdr3_aa: CASSPPPNLSSGNTIYF; cdr3_nt: TGTGCCAGCTCACCACCTCCCAACCTAAGCTCTGGAAACACCATATATTTT
d_call: .; clone_size: few; v_call: TRBV9; j_call: TRBJ1-1; cdr3_aa: CASSVGWGRGDTEAFF; cdr3_nt: TGTGCCAGCAGCGTAGGATGGGGACGGGGGGACACTGAAGCTTTCTTT
d_call: TRBD2; clone_size: .; v_call: TRBV28; j_call: TRBJ2-2; cdr3_aa: CASSIPGLAVTGELFF; cdr3_nt: TGTGCCAGCAGTATTCCGGGACTAGCGGTAACCGGGGAGCTGTTTTTT
d_call: .; clone_size: .; v_call: TRBV7-3; j_call: TRBJ2-3; cdr3_aa: CASSLVGASTDTQYF; cdr3_nt: TGTGCCAGCAGCTTAGTTGGGGCCAGCACAGATACGCAGTATTTT
d_call: TRBD2; clone_size: .; v_call: TRBV7-2; j_call: TRBJ2-7; cdr3_aa: CASSVLADSYEQYF; cdr3_nt: TGTGCCAGCAGCGTGCTAGCGGACTCCTACGAGCAGTACTTC
d_call: TRBD2; clone_size: .; v_call: TRBV2; j_call: TRBJ2-3; cdr3_aa: CASRAWTSGRNTDTQYF; cdr3_nt: TGTGCCAGCAGGGCTTGGACTAGCGGGAGGAACACAGATACGCAGTATTTT
d_call: TRBD1; clone_size: few; v_call: TRBV2; j_call: TRBJ1-1; cdr3_aa: CASTGDRVNTEAFF; cdr3_nt: TGTGCCAGCACGGGGGACAGGGTTAACACTGAAGCTTTCTTT
d_call: .; clone_size: once; v_call: TRBV5-4; j_call: TRBJ2-2; cdr3_aa: CASSLGQGEGELFF; cdr3_nt: TGTGCCAGCAGCTTGGGGCAGGGCGAGGGGGAGCTGTTTTTT
d_call: TRBD1; clone_size: .; v_call: TRBV5-6; j_call: TRBJ1-1; cdr3_aa: CASSQGQGWTEAFF; cdr3_nt: TGTGCCAGCAGCCAAGGACAGGGGTGGACTGAAGCTTTCTTT
d_call: TRBD1; clone_size: .; v_call: TRBV7-8; j_call: TRBJ1-4; cdr3_aa: CASSIRTGGPEKLFF; cdr3_nt: TGTGCCAGCAGCATCCGGACAGGGGGACCTGAAAAACTGTTTTTT
d_call: .; clone_size: .; v_call: TRBV6-6; j_call: TRBJ2-2; cdr3_aa: CASSYGPGGKAGELFF; cdr3_nt: TGTGCCAGCAGTTACGGTCCGGGCGGGAAGGCCGGGGAGCTGTTTTTT
d_call: TRBD1; clone_size: .; v_call: TRBV29-1; j_call: TRBJ1-3; cdr3_aa: CSIQGPISGNTIYF; cdr3_nt: TGCAGCATACAGGGGCCTATCTCTGGAAACACCATATATTTT
d_call: .; clone_size: .; v_call: TRBV30; j_call: TRBJ1-3; cdr3_aa: CAWGRNGNTIYF; cdr3_nt: TGTGCCTGGGGCAGAAATGGAAACACCATATATTTT
d_call: .; clone_size: .; v_call: TRBV7-3; j_call: TRBJ1-2; cdr3_aa: CASSQPTNYGYTF; cdr3_nt: TGTGCCAGCAGCCAACCTACCAACTATGGCTACACCTTC
d_call: TRBD1; clone_size: .; v_call: TRBV19; j_call: TRBJ2-7; cdr3_aa: CASSIEDRRTYEQYF; cdr3_nt: TGTGCCAGTAGTATAGAGGACAGGAGGACCTACGAGCAGTACTTC
d_call: TRBD2; clone_size: .; v_call: TRBV19; j_call: TRBJ2-1; cdr3_aa: CASSTQAGGWNEQFF; cdr3_nt: TGTGCCAGTAGTACTCAAGCGGGGGGGTGGAATGAGCAGTTCTTC
d_call: .; clone_size: .; v_call: TRBV15; j_call: TRBJ1-4; cdr3_aa: CATSRVEGTPTEKLFF; cdr3_nt: TGTGCCACCAGCAGAGTGGAGGGGACCCCAACCGAAAAACTGTTTTTT
d_call: .; clone_size: .; v_call: TRBV7-9; j_call: TRBJ2-7; cdr3_aa: CASSLGDIGSYEQYF; cdr3_nt: TGTGCCAGCAGCTTAGGGGACATCGGCTCCTACGAGCAGTACTTC
d_call: TRBD1; clone_size: .; v_call: TRBV4-1; j_call: TRBJ1-1; cdr3_aa: CASSQLPTGIMNTEAFF; cdr3_nt: TGCGCCAGCAGCCAACTCCCGACAGGGATCATGAACACTGAAGCTTTCTTT
d_call: .; clone_size: few; v_call: TRBV23-1; j_call: TRBJ2-7; cdr3_aa: CASSQEDSYYEQYF; cdr3_nt: TGCGCCAGCAGTCAAGAGGACAGTTATTACGAGCAGTACTTC
d_call: .; clone_size: few; v_call: TRBV10-3; j_call: TRBJ2-7; cdr3_aa: CAISPEVGLVPVPYEQYF; cdr3_nt: TGTGCCATCAGTCCCGAGGTTGGTCTAGTTCCCGTACCTTACGAGCAGTACTTC
d_call: TRBD1; clone_size: .; v_call: TRBV27; j_call: TRBJ2-7; cdr3_aa: CASRTDRGLRYEQYF; cdr3_nt: TGTGCCAGCAGAACGGACAGGGGGCTTAGGTACGAGCAGTACTTC
d_call: .; clone_size: .; v_call: TRBV27; j_call: TRBJ1-5; cdr3_aa: CASRIAGSNQPQHF; cdr3_nt: TGTGCCAGCAGAATCGCAGGGAGCAATCAGCCCCAGCATTTT
d_call: .; clone_size: .; v_call: TRBV7-2; j_call: TRBJ1-6; cdr3_aa: CASSLDGFGSSPLHF; cdr3_nt: TGTGCCAGCAGCTTAGACGGGTTCGGTAGTTCACCCCTCCACTTT
d_call: TRBD1; clone_size: .; v_call: TRBV19; j_call: TRBJ1-2; cdr3_aa: CASSMAPQGAEGYTF; cdr3_nt: TGTGCCAGTAGTATGGCCCCCCAGGGGGCAGAAGGCTACACCTTC
d_call: .; clone_size: once; v_call: TRBV4-1; j_call: TRBJ1-5; cdr3_aa: CASSLHRDSNQPQHF; cdr3_nt: TGCGCCAGCAGCCTCCACAGGGACAGCAATCAGCCCCAGCATTTT
d_call: .; clone_size: once; v_call: TRBV29-1; j_call: TRBJ2-7; cdr3_aa: CSVEAPASPLSVYEQYF; cdr3_nt: TGCAGCGTTGAAGCTCCTGCATCCCCTCTTAGTGTCTACGAGCAGTACTTC
d_call: .; clone_size: few; v_call: TRBV9; j_call: TRBJ2-2; cdr3_aa: CASSARGDRSTGELFF; cdr3_nt: TGTGCCAGCAGCGCCAGGGGAGATCGGAGCACCGGGGAGCTGTTTTTT
d_call: TRBD1; clone_size: .; v_call: TRBV19; j_call: TRBJ2-7; cdr3_aa: CASRRTGDAYEQYF; cdr3_nt: TGTGCCAGTAGGAGGACAGGGGATGCCTACGAGCAGTACTTC